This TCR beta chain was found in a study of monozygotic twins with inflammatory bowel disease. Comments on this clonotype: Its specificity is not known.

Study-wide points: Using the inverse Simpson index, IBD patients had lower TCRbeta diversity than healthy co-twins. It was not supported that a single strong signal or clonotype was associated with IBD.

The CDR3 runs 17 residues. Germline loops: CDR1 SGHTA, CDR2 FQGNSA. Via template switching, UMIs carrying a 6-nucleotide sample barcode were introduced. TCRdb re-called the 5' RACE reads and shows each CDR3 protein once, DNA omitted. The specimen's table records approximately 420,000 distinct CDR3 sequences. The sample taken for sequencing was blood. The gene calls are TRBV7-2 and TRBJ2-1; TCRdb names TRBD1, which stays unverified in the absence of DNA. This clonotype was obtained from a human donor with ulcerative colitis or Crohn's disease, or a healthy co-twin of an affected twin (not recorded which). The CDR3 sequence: CASSFSPPSWGNNEQFF.